This T cell receptor beta chain derives from a study of response to subunit inactivated influenza vaccine. Trimming stripped 3 bases from V and 4 bases from J, with 21 bases between. The CDR3 runs to 17 residues. TCRdb re-analysed the RT-PCR reads in MiXCR, keeping a single row per CDR3 protein. The table shows fewer than 600,000 distinct CDR3 sequences, with approximately 7.8% occurring only once. Findings and limits, study-wide: New T cells are recruited in small numbers by each seasonal influenza vaccination, according to the authors' suggestion.

This clonotype was picked up a small number of times. Its antigen is unknown. The specimen comprised PBMCs from blood, sampled around 2 years after vaccination. This clonotype originated in a man between 50 and 69 years old who received an inactivated influenza vaccine. This chain joins TRBV12-3 or TRBV12-4 and TRBJ1-1; TRBD1 might be the D (5 bases). CDR3 DNA: TGTGCCAGCAGTTTCCCCCCGGGACGCGGCAGTGGCACTGAAGCTTTCTTT. Translation: CASSFPPGRGSGTEAFF.